The rows below give T cell receptor beta chains drawn from one sample of a study of T-cell reconstitution after alpha-beta-depleted transplantation in children. Via MiXCR, TCRdb re-called the PCR reads, giving one row per CDR3 protein. The sample yields under 400,000 distinct CDR3 sequences, roughly 25% seen once. The specimen was PBMCs, mostly from graft donor cells, collected 180 days after TCRalphabeta/CD19-depleted stem cell transplant. The receptors were sampled from a male patient under 18 who had a stem cell transplant for acute lymphoblastic leukemia, so the T cells may come from the graft donor. CDR3s include the opening cysteine and the closing phenylalanine or tryptophan. The D gene is left open where the match is weak.

TRBV20-1	-	TRBJ2-3	CSARVLSSTDTQYF
TRBV6-5	-	TRBJ2-5	CASSYLDSWETQYF
TRBV27	TRBD1	TRBJ1-1	CASSIVTGARAFF
TRBV10-2	TRBD2	TRBJ2-7	CASKTSGPCEQYF
TRBV5-6	TRBD2	TRBJ2-7	CASSLASTSGGYEQYF
TRBV5-1	-	TRBJ2-3	CASSFGSMVGTDTQYF
TRBV18	TRBD1	TRBJ1-2	CASSQDRGLGYTF
TRBV12-3/TRBV12-4	-	TRBJ2-2	CASSQTGTYTGELFF
TRBV5-1	-	TRBJ1-2	CASSLELDGYTF
TRBV7-9	TRBD1	TRBJ1-6	CASSFRTGAQGSPLHF
TRBV5-1	-	TRBJ2-3	CASSLKAGSTDTQYF
TRBV12-3/TRBV12-4	-	TRBJ1-2	CASSLARRNSTF
TRBV9	-	TRBJ1-2	CASSVLAGYGYTF
TRBV6-1	TRBD1	TRBJ1-2	CASKPGQGIYGYTF
TRBV29-1	TRBD2	TRBJ2-7	CSVARGAYEQYF
TRBV5-1	TRBD2	TRBJ2-3	CASSPDEAGGIPDTQYF
TRBV7-7	-	TRBJ2-7	CASSPLLGSYEQYF
TRBV5-1	-	TRBJ2-1	CASGMGGFYNEQFF
TRBV5-1	TRBD1	TRBJ1-2	CASRLDRVRGYTF
TRBV7-6	-	TRBJ2-7	CASSLDVTYGQYF
TRBV29-1	-	TRBJ1-1	CSAEGQPIAPNTEAFF
TRBV6-1	-	TRBJ1-1	CASSGAGRTEAFF
TRBV18	-	TRBJ2-5	CASSLKSQRKETQYF
TRBV12-3/TRBV12-4	TRBD2	TRBJ2-7	CASSKAGTSVKTYEQYF
TRBV20-1	-	TRBJ1-2	CSAGSGRSYYGYTF
TRBV29-1	-	TRBJ2-7	CSVVKDGGSYEQYF
TRBV4-2	TRBD1	TRBJ2-1	CASSPDRALNEQFF
TRBV7-3	TRBD1	TRBJ1-5	CASSLQGTGKTDQPQHF
TRBV12-3/TRBV12-4	TRBD1	TRBJ2-5	CASSLTPTGVGETQYF
TRBV7-9	TRBD2	TRBJ2-3	CASSLRTSGSSADTQYF
TRBV5-5	TRBD1	TRBJ1-4	CASSLRRTGATAEKLFF
TRBV5-1	-	TRBJ2-6	CASSPEDSGANVLTF
TRBV20-1	-	TRBJ2-7	CSARIVGRASEQYF
TRBV27	TRBD2	TRBJ2-1	CASNLAGAYNEQFF
TRBV9	TRBD2	TRBJ2-7	CASGGRAYEQYF
TRBV7-9	TRBD2	TRBJ2-5	CASSSGTSGQETQYF
TRBV27	-	TRBJ2-7	CASSLSGANYEQYF
TRBV5-1	-	TRBJ2-1	CASSWGNEQFF
TRBV29-1	-	TRBJ2-7	CSVGVPYYEQYF
TRBV12-3/TRBV12-4	-	TRBJ2-2	CASNFRGLMNTGELFF
TRBV20-1	-	TRBJ2-2	CSARDTGAHTGELFF
TRBV4-1	-	TRBJ1-3	CASSQVLNSGNTIYF
TRBV5-1	-	TRBJ2-1	CASSLHGPKSSYNEQFF
TRBV20-1	TRBD2	TRBJ2-7	CSANLAGGPAYEQYF
TRBV7-9	TRBD2	TRBJ2-3	CASAGASSTDTQYF
TRBV7-8	TRBD1	TRBJ2-7	CASSLIRGRYEQYF
TRBV5-1	TRBD2	TRBJ2-7	CASSLAGDLYEQYF
TRBV9	TRBD1	TRBJ2-1	CASSEDTWTGLYNEQFF
TRBV5-6	-	TRBJ2-7	CASGLWQVPYVDF
TRBV7-8	-	TRBJ2-1	CASRVFSYNEQFF
TRBV7-8	-	TRBJ2-5	CASSPDLGRETQYF
TRBV14	TRBD2	TRBJ2-7	CASSQVAGDWGYEQYF
TRBV7-6	TRBD2	TRBJ2-5	CASSLFPVKREGRETQYF
TRBV7-2	-	TRBJ2-7	CASSLVAGSSTYEQYF
TRBV6-2/TRBV6-3	-	TRBJ2-7	CASSYGITYEQYF
TRBV2	TRBD2	TRBJ2-7	CASSLAAYEQYF
TRBV12-3/TRBV12-4	TRBD2	TRBJ2-1	CASSSGIYNEQFF
TRBV6-2/TRBV6-3	TRBD1	TRBJ2-5	CASSYDRGVLETQYF